The clone carrying this TCR beta chain was found a few times. What it recognizes is unknown. These data are taken from a study of early T cells in non-severe SARS-CoV-2 infection. Study findings and constraints: Using VDJdb, the matching emphasized anti-spike CD8 responses while missing private and CD4 specificities.

Using its own MiXCR run on the 5' RACE reads, TCRdb lists one record per CDR3 protein. The sample records about 48,000 distinct CDR3 sequences, around a tenth being singletons. The TCR comes from an adult who was a healthcare worker with PCR-confirmed SARS-CoV-2 infection or an uninfected control (not recorded which). Material for sequencing was whole blood.

DNA for the CDR3: TGTGCCAGCAGCCAGGTTTGGGACAGGGGAACCTACGAGCAGTACTTC. Its translation: CASSQVWDRGTYEQYF. The chain links TRBV12-3 or TRBV12-4 to TRBJ2-7; 10 bases agree with TRBD1. V gave up 6 bases and J gave up 2 bases; unmatched junction bases: 10. The CDR3 loop spans 16 amino acids.